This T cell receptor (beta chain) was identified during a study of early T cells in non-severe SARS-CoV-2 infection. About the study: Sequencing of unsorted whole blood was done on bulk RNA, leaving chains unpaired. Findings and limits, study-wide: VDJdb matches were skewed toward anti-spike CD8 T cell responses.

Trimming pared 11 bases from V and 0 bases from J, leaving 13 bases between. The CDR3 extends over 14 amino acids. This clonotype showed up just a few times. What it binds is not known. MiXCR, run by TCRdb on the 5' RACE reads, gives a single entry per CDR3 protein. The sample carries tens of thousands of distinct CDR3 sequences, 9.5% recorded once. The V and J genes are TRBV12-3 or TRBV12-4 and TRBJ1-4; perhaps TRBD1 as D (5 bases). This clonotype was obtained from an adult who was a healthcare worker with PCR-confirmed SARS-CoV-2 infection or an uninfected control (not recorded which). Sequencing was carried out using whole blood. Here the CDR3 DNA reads TGTGCCTCTCGACAGCGCTCAACTAATGAAAAACTGTTTTTT. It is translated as CASRQRSTNEKLFF.